This TCR beta chain was profiled in a study of siplizumab effects on memory and regulatory T cells. Remarks on this clone: Its antigen is unidentified.

Germline CDR1 is LNHDA and CDR2 is SQIVND (reference sequence). V lost 2 bases, J lost 3 bases, and 14 bases lay in between. CDR3 length: 16 residues. Assays covered 85,000 to 100,000 TCR templates per sample. Sequencing was performed with immunoSEQ multiplex PCR; in TCRdb, only in-frame clones are kept and a portion is missing. Here the sample spans roughly 40,000 clones, more than 70% being singletons. General study points: Unstimulated subsets accounted for the mapping of only a minor share of the clones that were alloreactive. Researchers could not give a naive or memory phenotype to roughly 75-95% of proliferating CD4+ or CD8+ clones.

The clonotype comes from a human donor in good health. V and J are TRBV19 and TRBJ2-1, with D possibly TRBD2 on 6 matching bases. Sequencing was performed on naive CD4+ T cells sorted from blood. The CDR3 sequence: CASSIITGANYNEQFF. CDR3 in DNA: TGTGCCAGTAGTATAATTACGGGAGCGAACTACAATGAGCAGTTCTTC.